This entry features one T cell receptor (beta chain) sequence. Its antigen remains unidentified. In the ViraFEST assay, antigen-specific CD4+ clonotypes were identified by expansion after peptide-pool stimulation. Isolation of CD4+ T cells took place after 10 to 11 days of culture. All vaccine recipients tested negative for nucleocapsid antibodies and had never contracted SARS-CoV-2 infection. There are 15 residues in the CDR3. The J segment lost 4 bases and the V segment lost 3 bases, leaving 5 bases of the junction unmatched. Per germline, CDR1 MNHEY and CDR2 SVGEGT. This sample is part of a study of vaccination effects on CD4 cells after COVID-19. About the study: Participants received two doses of either the BNT162b2 or mRNA-1273 vaccine.

Whole-study results and caveats: Limitations: small convalescent group and missing early post-infection timepoints. There was marked clonal contraction among infection- and vaccine-induced clones late after vaccination.

Measured with immunoSEQ multiplex PCR; TCRdb has only the in-frame clones, and not every one. Among under 45,000 clones, over 60% were seen once, and the ten largest hold around 2.8%. This chain joins TRBV6-2 or TRBV6-3 and TRBJ2-3, with 9 bases identical to TRBD2. The clonotype comes from a human donor who received a COVID-19 vaccine. Here the sequenced sample was CD4+ T cells from PBMCs cultured with HCoV-NL63 spike peptides, taken before COVID-19 vaccination. The CDR3 sequence: CASSYRGLASDTQYF. The CDR3 DNA follows: TGTGCCAGCAGTTATAGGGGACTAGCCTCAGATACGCAGTATTTT.